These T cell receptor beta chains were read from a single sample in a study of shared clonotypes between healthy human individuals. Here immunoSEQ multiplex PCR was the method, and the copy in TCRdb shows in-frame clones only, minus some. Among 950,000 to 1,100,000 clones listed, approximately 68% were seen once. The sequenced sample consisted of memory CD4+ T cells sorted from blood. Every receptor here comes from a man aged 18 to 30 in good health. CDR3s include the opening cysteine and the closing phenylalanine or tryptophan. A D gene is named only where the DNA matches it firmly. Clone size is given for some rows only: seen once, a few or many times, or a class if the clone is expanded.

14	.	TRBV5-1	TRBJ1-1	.	CASSAYRDATEAFF	TGCGCCAGCAGCGCCTACCGGGACGCAACTGAAGCTTTCTTT
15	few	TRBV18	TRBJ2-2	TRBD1	CASSPNRGETGELFF	TGTGCCAGCTCACCAAACAGGGGGGAGACCGGGGAGCTGTTTTTT
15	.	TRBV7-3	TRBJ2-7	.	CASRLNRESNYEQYF	TGTGCCAGCAGGTTAAATCGGGAGTCAAACTACGAGCAGTACTTC
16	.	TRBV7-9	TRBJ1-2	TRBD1	CASSYSGQGFNYGYTF	TGTGCCAGCAGCTACTCGGGACAGGGGTTTAACTATGGCTACACCTTC
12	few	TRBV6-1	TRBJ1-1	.	CASSFGGEEAFF	TGTGCCAGCAGTTTCGGGGGAGAAGAAGCTTTCTTT
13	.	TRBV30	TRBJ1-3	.	CAWSRGSGNTIYF	TGTGCCTGGAGCCGGGGCTCTGGAAACACCATATATTTT
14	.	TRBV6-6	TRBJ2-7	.	CASRVGSISYEQYF	TGTGCCAGCAGGGTAGGGAGCATTTCCTACGAGCAGTACTTC
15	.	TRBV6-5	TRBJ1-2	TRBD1	CASSFSMDRGDGYTF	TGTGCCAGCAGTTTCTCGATGGACAGGGGCGATGGCTACACCTTC
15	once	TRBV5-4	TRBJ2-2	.	CASSLAEVGTGELFF	TGTGCCAGCAGCTTGGCAGAAGTGGGCACCGGGGAGCTGTTTTTT
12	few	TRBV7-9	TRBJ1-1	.	CASSLEHTEAFF	TGTGCCAGCAGCTTAGAACACACTGAAGCTTTCTTT
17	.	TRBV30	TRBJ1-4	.	CAWRERLNRAAVEKLFF	TGTGCCTGGAGAGAGAGACTTAACAGGGCCGCGGTGGAAAAACTGTTTTTT
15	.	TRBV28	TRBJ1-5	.	CASLPSQGLDQPQHF	TGTGCCAGCCTCCCATCCCAGGGTTTGGATCAGCCCCAGCATTTT
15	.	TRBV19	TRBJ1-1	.	CASSIGRVVNTEAFF	TGTGCCAGTAGCATCGGTCGGGTTGTGAACACTGAAGCTTTCTTT
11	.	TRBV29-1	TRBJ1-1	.	CSGFQGAEAFF	TGCAGCGGATTCCAGGGCGCTGAAGCTTTCTTT
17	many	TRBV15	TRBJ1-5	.	CATSTTRGNRVVQPQHF	TGTGCCACCAGCACCACAAGAGGGAACAGGGTCGTTCAGCCCCAGCATTTT
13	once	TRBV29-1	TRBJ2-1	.	CSVGHARNNEQFF	TGCAGCGTGGGACATGCCCGTAACAATGAGCAGTTCTTC
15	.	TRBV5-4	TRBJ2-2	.	CASSLWRKGSGELFF	TGTGCCAGCAGCCTTTGGCGGAAAGGGTCCGGGGAGCTGTTTTTT
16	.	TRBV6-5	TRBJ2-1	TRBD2	CASSYSVGRAHNEQFF	TGTGCCAGCAGTTACTCGGTCGGGAGGGCCCACAATGAGCAGTTCTTC
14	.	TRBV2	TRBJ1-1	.	CASRVLRDNTEAFF	TGTGCCAGCAGGGTTCTGAGGGATAACACTGAAGCTTTCTTT
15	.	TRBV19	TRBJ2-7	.	CASRISGRGAYEQYF	TGTGCCAGTAGGATTTCGGGAAGGGGAGCCTACGAGCAGTACTTC
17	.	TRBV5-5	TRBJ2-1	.	CASSLFASRTTNNEQFF	TGTGCCAGCAGCTTGTTTGCGTCCCGGACCACAAACAATGAGCAGTTCTTC
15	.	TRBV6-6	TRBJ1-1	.	CASSPSGRLNTEAFF	TGTGCCAGCAGTCCCTCGGGACGCCTGAACACTGAAGCTTTCTTT
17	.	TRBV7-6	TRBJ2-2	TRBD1	CASSQRPGQAGTGELFF	TGTGCCAGCAGCCAGCGTCCGGGACAGGCAGGCACCGGGGAGCTGTTTTTT
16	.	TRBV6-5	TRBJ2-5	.	CASSYSTAGTQETQYF	TGTGCCAGCAGTTACTCGACTGCGGGGACCCAAGAGACCCAGTACTTC
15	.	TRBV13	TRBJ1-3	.	CASSYNAGVGNTIYF	TGTGCCAGCAGCTATAACGCAGGGGTCGGAAACACCATATATTTT
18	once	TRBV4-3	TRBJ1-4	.	CASSQEDLRALTNEKLFF	TGCGCCAGCAGCCAAGAGGATTTAAGGGCCTTAACTAATGAAAAACTGTTTTTT
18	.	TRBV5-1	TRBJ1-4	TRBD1	CASSQGTGLFATNEKLFF	TGCGCCAGCAGCCAAGGGACAGGATTATTTGCAACTAATGAAAAACTGTTTTTT
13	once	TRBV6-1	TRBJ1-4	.	CASNEGFGEKLFF	TGTGCCAGCAACGAGGGGTTTGGTGAAAAACTGTTTTTT
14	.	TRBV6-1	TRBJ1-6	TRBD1	CATDRGENNSPLHF	TGTGCCACCGACAGGGGCGAAAATAATTCACCCCTCCACTTT
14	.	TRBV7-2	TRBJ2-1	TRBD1	CASSLDRGNNEQFF	TGTGCCAGCAGCTTAGACAGGGGAAACAATGAGCAGTTCTTC
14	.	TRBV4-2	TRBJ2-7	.	CASSQGGGGLEQYF	TGTGCCAGCAGCCAAGGCGGCGGTGGATTGGAGCAGTACTTC
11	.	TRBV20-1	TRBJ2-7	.	CSASVAYEQYF	TGCAGTGCTAGTGTCGCATACGAGCAGTACTTC
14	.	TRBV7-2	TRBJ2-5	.	CASSDNPQGETQYF	TGTGCCAGCAGCGATAACCCCCAGGGGGAGACCCAGTACTTC
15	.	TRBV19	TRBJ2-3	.	CASSETWARTDTQYF	TGTGCCAGTAGCGAGACCTGGGCTCGGACAGATACGCAGTATTTT
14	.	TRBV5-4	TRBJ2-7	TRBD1	CASSQDPDRGSVYF	TGTGCCAGCAGCCAAGACCCGGACAGGGGCTCGGTGTACTTC
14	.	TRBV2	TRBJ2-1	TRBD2	CASTSGTSGNEQFF	TGTGCCAGCACTTCCGGGACTAGCGGCAATGAGCAGTTCTTC
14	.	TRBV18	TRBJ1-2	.	CASSPGAQGYGYTF	TGTGCCAGCTCACCCGGGGCGCAAGGCTATGGCTACACCTTC
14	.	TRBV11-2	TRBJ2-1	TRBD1	CASSSHPGQAEQFF	TGTGCCAGCAGCTCCCACCCCGGACAGGCTGAGCAGTTCTTC
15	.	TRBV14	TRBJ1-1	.	CASSQNGAGNTEAFF	TGTGCCAGCAGCCAAAATGGGGCAGGGAATACTGAAGCTTTCTTT
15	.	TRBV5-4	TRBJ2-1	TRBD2	CASRQSGGSYNEQFF	TGTGCCAGCAGACAAAGCGGGGGGAGCTACAATGAGCAGTTCTTC
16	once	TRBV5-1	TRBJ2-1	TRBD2	CASSTIAGGFYNEQFF	TGCGCCAGCAGCACTATAGCGGGAGGGTTCTACAATGAGCAGTTCTTC
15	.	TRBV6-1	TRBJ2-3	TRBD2	CASIPGLAGRDTQYF	TGTGCCAGCATTCCAGGACTAGCGGGGAGAGATACGCAGTATTTT
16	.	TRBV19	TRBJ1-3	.	CASSIGSRVSGNTIYF	TGTGCCAGTAGTATTGGATCGAGGGTCTCGGGAAACACCATATATTTT
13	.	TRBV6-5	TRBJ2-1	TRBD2	CASRGLANNEQFF	TGTGCCAGCAGGGGACTAGCGAACAATGAGCAGTTCTTC
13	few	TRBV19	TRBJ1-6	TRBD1	CASRGTDNSPLHF	TGTGCCAGCAGGGGGACAGACAATTCACCCCTCCACTTT
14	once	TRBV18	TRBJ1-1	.	CASSPDSGGTEAFF	TGTGCCAGCTCACCGGACAGTGGGGGCACTGAAGCTTTCTTT
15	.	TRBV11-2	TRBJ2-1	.	CASSLARASYNEQFF	TGTGCCAGCAGCTTAGCCCGGGCCTCCTACAATGAGCAGTTCTTC
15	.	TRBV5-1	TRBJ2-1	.	CASSLQESSYNEQFF	TGCGCCAGCAGCTTGCAGGAAAGCTCCTACAATGAGCAGTTCTTC
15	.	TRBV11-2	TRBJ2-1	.	CASSLDTKTYNEQFF	TGTGCCAGCAGCTTAGATACTAAGACTTACAATGAGCAGTTCTTC
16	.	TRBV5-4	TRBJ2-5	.	CASSSGGGDLRETQYF	TGTGCCAGCAGCTCCGGGGGCGGGGATCTCAGGGAGACCCAGTACTTC
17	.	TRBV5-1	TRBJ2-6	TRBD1	CASSRGTGEGGANVLTF	TGCGCCAGCAGCCGCGGGACAGGGGAGGGTGGGGCCAACGTCCTGACTTTC
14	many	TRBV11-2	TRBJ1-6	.	CASSLQGTYSPLHF	TGTGCCAGCAGCTTACAGGGAACGTATTCACCCCTCCACTTT
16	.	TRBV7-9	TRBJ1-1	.	CASSFRGVMMNTEAFF	TGTGCCAGCAGCTTCAGGGGAGTCATGATGAACACTGAAGCTTTCTTT
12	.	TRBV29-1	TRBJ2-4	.	CSVSGGDRDQYF	TGCAGCGTTTCCGGGGGGGACAGGGATCAGTACTTC
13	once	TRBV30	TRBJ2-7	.	CAWRPFITYEQYF	TGTGCCTGGAGGCCGTTCATCACCTACGAGCAGTACTTC